The TCR beta chain under discussion was sequenced for a study of T cells after yellow fever vaccination (dated by TCRdb to about 2019). Context from the whole study: The SMART-Seq v4 Ultra Low Input RNA kit was used to prepare libraries from fractions with low cell numbers. Two healthy male donors made up the cohort, one aged 18 to 29 years and the other aged 30 to 40 years. Bulk TCR alpha and beta repertoires were sequenced longitudinally to track T-cell clones before and after primary and booster YFV17D yellow fever vaccination. Blood was collected at multiple timepoints before and after primary and secondary immunization, and bulk PBMC replicates and cell subsets were isolated. Findings and caveats that apply to the study as a whole: Computational filtering was needed because FACS-sorted repertoires could contain abundant contaminating clonotypes from the bulk population. After the booster, most clones that had expanded after primary vaccination were detected again (around 96% of CD4 and around nine tenths of CD8), suggesting broad maintenance of memory. A small share of clonotypes occurred in both CD4 and CD8 compartments, likely arising from convergent recombination. Only a couple of donors were included in the study, so the extent to which the findings can be generalized is limited. Compared with the primary T-cell response, the secondary T-cell response was faster but weaker, reaching its peak on day 5 rather than on day 15.

TCR cDNA was synthesized by 5'RACE template switching, through which a universal primer site and unique molecular identifiers were introduced. Priming for cDNA synthesis came from both the TCR alpha and TCR beta constant segments. Library amplification involved two PCR steps, and the second step added sample barcodes and sequencing adapters. Sequencing of libraries was performed on Illumina HiSeq 2500 (2x100 bp) or NovaSeq (2x150 bp). The paper's processing steps were these. Reads were demultiplexed and collapsed into UMI consensus sequences with MIGEC, and V(D)J alignment was performed with MiXCR. Vaccine-responding clonotypes were defined with edgeR using replicate PBMC samples, requiring FDR below 0.01 and a log2 fold change above 5 up to day 15. Each bulk clonotype was labeled CD4 or CD8 based on which sequenced repertoire, CD4 or CD8, contained the clonotype at higher abundance. TCRdb reanalyzed the raw reads on its own, using fastp at Q25 for trimming and MiXCR for clone calling, and kept in-frame beta chains. When rows share a CDR3 protein, they turn into one entry using the most common DNA and genes. TCRdb, not the authors, supplied the V and J calls. The sample data list almost 30,000 distinct CDR3 sequences, and under 6% of these were observed just once. Over 40% of the sample lies in the top ten.

As to this clonotype: There is no known antigen for this receptor. Per-base quality was not reported, and no clone a single base away is much larger than it.

Per the publication, the treatment or condition label means: live attenuated yellow fever vaccine strain. A standard Ficoll-Paque protocol was used to isolate PBMCs from peripheral blood. Dynabeads CD4 and CD8 positive selection kits were used to isolate CD4 and CD8 T-cell fractions. RNA was extracted with TriZol from bulk PBMCs, CD4 and CD8 fractions, and dextramer-positive and dextramer-negative fractions. Including the terminal cysteine and phenylalanine, the CDR3 comprises 14 residues. Only the CDR3 DNA stays, 42 bases, in frame from base 1. The junction shows trimming of 1 base on V and 5 bases on J, plus 11 bases between the germline ends. The germline V gene (reference sequence) supplies CDR1 SSHAT and CDR2 FNYEAQ.

This sample comprised CD8+ T cells sorted from PBMCs, obtained 10 days after the yellow fever booster vaccination. The sequence is built from TRBV7-7 and TRBJ2-5; the D gene is possibly TRBD2, with 5 bases matching. The source of this sequence is a man aged 25 to 40 who received the YFV17D yellow fever vaccine. The CDR3 protein is CASSLELGGETQYF. Read as DNA, the sequence is TGTGCCAGCAGCTTAGAACTAGGCGGTGAGACCCAGTACTTC.